A single sample is the source of the 9 T cell receptor beta chains below, sequenced in a study of blood T cell repertoires in COVID-19. The protocol was immunoSEQ multiplex PCR, while the TCRdb copy is restricted to in-frame clones and leaves out a portion. The data hold about 150,000 clones, with roughly 84% observed a single time. The sequencing sample was made of PBMCs or T cells enriched from blood (not recorded which). The receptors shown here come from a woman aged 45-65 years who had recovered from COVID-19.

V usage is TRBV11-3 and J usage is TRBJ2-1, with 11 bases identical to TRBD2. Germline V gene lookup returns CDR1 SGHNT and CDR2 YENEEA. The CDR3 totals 20 residues. V was clipped by 0 bases and J by 1 base; unmatched bases: 11. The CDR3 sequence is CASSLEFGLAGGGSYNEQFF. As DNA, the CDR3 is TGTGCCAGCAGCTTAGAATTTGGGCTAGCGGGAGGAGGGTCCTACAATGAGCAGTTCTTC.

The rearrangement uses TRBV11-2 and TRBJ2-1; 8 bases align to TRBD1. This CDR3 region has 15 residues. V dropped 1 base and J dropped 6; count of bases not matched to a gene: 5. Germline assignment: CDR1 SGHAT and CDR2 FQNNGV. In nucleotides, the CDR3 is TGTGCCAGCAGCTTAGGAGGACAGGGTGGCAATGAGCAGTTCTTC. Its protein product is CASSLGGQGGNEQFF.

V and J are TRBV10-3 and TRBJ1-4; D remains unclear. V lost 8 bases to trimming and J lost 4 bases, with 26 bases between them. The CDR3 length is 18 residues. Per germline, CDR1 ENHRY and CDR2 SYGVKD. The CDR3 here is CAISGSLVPALSNEKLFF. As DNA, the CDR3 is TGTGCCATCTCGGGATCCTTAGTTCCGGCGTTAAGTAATGAAAAACTGTTTTTT.

This clone was observed a few times. This chain uses TRBV5-4 with TRBJ2-7; 8 bases align to TRBD1. Germline lookup yields CDR1 SGHNT and CDR2 YYREEE (reference sequence). This CDR3 is built from 14 residues. J was trimmed by 2 bases and V by 4 bases; bases with no gene match: 5. CDR3 nucleotides: TGTGCCAGCAGCCAAAGGACAGGGCCCTACGAGCAGTACTTC. It codes for CASSQRTGPYEQYF.

The chain links TRBV6-5 to TRBJ1-2, with 8 bases that match TRBD1. The CDR3 consists of 12 residues. Germline CDR1 MNHEY, CDR2 SVGAGI. V was clipped by 5 bases and J by 8 bases; unmatched bases: 4. CDR3 residues: CASSRTGNGYTF. The CDR3 region has the DNA TGTGCCAGCAGTAGGACAGGGAACGGCTACACCTTC.

J is TRBJ2-5 and V is TRBV12-2; no DNA check was done on the table's D call, TRBD1. TRBV12-2 is shown as a pseudogene. The CDR3 is made up of 16 amino acids. Here the CDR3 DNA reads TGTGCAAGTCGCTTAGGAGAAAGGATCAGGGAAGAGACCCAGTACTTC. It yields the protein CASRLGERIREETQYF.

V is TRBV5-1 and J is TRBJ2-1; 9 bases line up with TRBD2. Germline lookup yields CDR1 SGHRS and CDR2 YFSETQ. This CDR3 comprises 18 residues. The V gene end was trimmed by 0 bases and the J gene end by 0 bases; junction bases not matched to a gene: 7. This CDR3 is CASSLVGLAVSSYNEQFF. The CDR3 DNA sequence: TGCGCCAGCAGCTTGGTGGGACTAGCCGTGAGCTCCTACAATGAGCAGTTCTTC.

The V call is TRBV28, the J call TRBJ2-7; 7 bases align to TRBD1. The germline CDR1 and CDR2 sequences are MDHEN and SYDVKM. With V trimmed by 7 bases and J by 2 bases, 11 bases remained unmatched. The CDR3 covers 15 residues. The DNA for the CDR3 is TGTGCCAGCACCGACTCCAGGGGGTTCCCCTACGAGCAGTACTTC. Translation: CASTDSRGFPYEQYF.

In its sample, this clone was seen a few times. The J gene is TRBJ2-1, the V gene TRBV18, with a possible D match to TRBD1 (8 bases). The CDR3 length is 15 residues. V was clipped by 2 bases and J by 7 bases, with 15 bases between them. Germline-derived CDR1 and CDR2 are KGHSH and LQKENI. CDR3 coding DNA: TGTGCCAGCTCACCATGGACAGGGAGGGGGAATGAGCAGTTCTTC. It encodes CASSPWTGRGNEQFF.